This section outlines one TCR beta chain sequence together with its context. One entry per CDR3 protein results from TCRdb running MiXCR on the RT-PCR reads. The table shows more than 550,000 distinct CDR3 sequences, with around 11% occurring only once. The source of the sample is a study of response to subunit inactivated influenza vaccine. The CDR3 covers 14 residues. With 3 bases removed from V and 2 bases from J, the gap between germline ends came to 10 bases. CDR1 SGDLS and CDR2 YYNGEE come from the germline V gene. The same sample was also studied in work on T cells expressing NK-cell markers. From that study: The TCR beta cDNA came from 5'RACE template switching with UMIs.

The rearrangement joins TRBV9 to TRBJ2-3, with D unresolved. The sequence came from a man between 50 and 59 years old who received an inactivated influenza vaccine. Sample: PBMCs from blood, taken on the day of vaccination. The CDR3 DNA is TGTGCCAGCAGCGGCCCATGGACCACAGATACGCAGTATTTT. Its translation: CASSGPWTTDTQYF.